A single sample is the source of the 13 T cell receptor beta chains below, sequenced in a study of T cells after yellow fever vaccination. TCRdb re-called the 5' RACE reads with MiXCR, one entry per CDR3 protein. The profile covers 250,000 to 400,000 distinct CDR3 sequences, with around 4.3% appearing a single time and approximately 20% taken by the ten largest. Specimen: PBMCs, collected 15 days after the yellow fever booster vaccination. These receptors all stem from a man in his late teens or twenties who received the YFV17D yellow fever vaccine.

This clonotype was seen ten or more times. This chain connects TRBV27 to TRBJ1-5; TRBD1 matches 7 bases. The CDR3 has 14 amino acids. CDR1 MNHEY and CDR2 SMNVEV come from the germline V gene (reference sequence). V was clipped by 3 bases and J by 2 bases; unmatched bases: 1. In DNA, the CDR3 is TGTGCCAGCAGTTTTGGACAGGGCAATCAGCCCCAGCATTTT. Its protein is CASSFGQGNQPQHF.

This clonotype was recorded at least ten times. The chain joins TRBV5-1 to TRBJ2-7, with TRBD1 matching 9 bases. Germline CDR1 is SGHRS and CDR2 is YFSETQ. The CDR3 runs to 14 residues. The V segment lost 6 bases and the J segment 5 bases; nucleotides outside the gene matches: 9. The CDR3, as DNA: TGCGCCAGCACGCCCGGACAGGGGTCCAACGAGCAGTACTTC. Translated: CASTPGQGSNEQYF.

CDR3 sequence: CASRQAYGVRNEQFF. As DNA, the CDR3 is TGTGCCAGCAGACAAGCATACGGGGTACGCAATGAGCAGTTCTTC. This sequence joins TRBV6-2 or TRBV6-3 and TRBJ2-1; the D gene is possibly TRBD2 (5 bases). V was pared by 6 bases and J by 6 bases, with 18 bases between. CDR1 is MNHEY, CDR2 SVGEGT, per germline. This CDR3 is 15 amino acids long.

In its sample, this clonotype was seen a few times. This rearrangement joins TRBV29-1 to TRBJ2-2; 11 bases align to TRBD1. Germline lookup yields CDR1 SQVTM and CDR2 ANQGSEA. The CDR3 has 15 amino acids. V dropped 4 bases and J dropped 7; count of bases not matched to a gene: 8. The chain's CDR3 is CSVVGDRGFSGELFF. CDR3 bases: TGCAGCGTTGTTGGGGACAGGGGGTTCAGCGGGGAGCTGTTTTTT.

This clonotype occurred a few times. The chain joins TRBV28 to TRBJ2-5, with TRBD2 identical over 9 bases. The trim removed 7 bases at V and 5 bases at J, leaving 11 bases unmatched. The V gene's germline CDR1 is MDHEN and CDR2 SYDVKM. This CDR3 spans 15 amino acids. The CDR3 region is CASNPLAGKWETQYF. CDR3 nucleotide sequence: TGTGCCAGCAACCCCCTAGCGGGGAAGTGGGAGACCCAGTACTTC. The full variable domain, in which reference TRBV28 and TRBJ2-5 provide the parts outside the CDR3, is DVKVTQSSRYLVKRTGEKVFLECVQDMDHENMFWYRQDPGLGLRLIYFSYDVKMKEKGDIPEGYSVSREKKERFSLILESASTNQTSMYLCASNPLAGKWETQYFGPGTRLLVL.

This clonotype was detected ten times or more. The chain couples TRBV2 to TRBJ1-6; 8 nucleotides match TRBD1. The CDR3 is 13 amino acids. Germline values: CDR1 SNHLY, CDR2 FYNNEI. The ends lost 7 bases at V and 9 bases at J; junction bases unmatched: 5. This chain's CDR3 is CASKGTGGSPLHF. The CDR3 nucleotides are TGTGCCAGCAAAGGGACAGGAGGTTCACCCCTCCACTTT.

V is TRBV24-1 and J is TRBJ2-1; TRBD2 matches 16 bases. Germline V lookup: CDR1 KGHDR, CDR2 SFDVKD. V lost 4 bases and J lost 15; bases outside the gene matches: 11. This CDR3 has 16 amino acids. The DNA of the CDR3 is TGTGCCACCAGTGAGTCCGGGACTAGCGGGGGGGGAAGGTCGTTCTTC. Encoded protein: CATSESGTSGGGRSFF.

The chain uses TRBV7-2 and TRBJ2-1; D possibly matches TRBD1 or TRBD2 (5 bases each). V was pared by 4 bases and J by 8 bases, with 21 bases between. Per germline, CDR1 SGHTA and CDR2 FQGNSA. The CDR3 has 16 residues. Here the CDR3 reads CASSSVSSRGWDEQFF. The CDR3 nucleotides read TGTGCCAGCAGCTCGGTGTCCTCCCGGGGCTGGGATGAGCAGTTCTTC. Full variable domain (remainder filled in from reference TRBV7-2 and TRBJ2-1): GAGVSQSPSNKVTEKGKDVELRCDPISGHTALYWYRQSLGQGLEFLIYFQGNSAPDKSGLPSDRFSAERTGGSVSTLTIQRTQQEDSAVYLCASSSVSSRGWDEQFFGPGTRLTVL.

This clonotype was observed many times. The CDR3 reads CASSQKQGGNTGELFF. CDR3 DNA: TGTGCCAGCAGCCAAAAGCAGGGGGGGAACACCGGGGAGCTGTTTTTT. V is TRBV4-2 and J is TRBJ2-2; tentative D call: TRBD1 (7 bases). Per the germline V gene, CDR1 is LGHNA and CDR2 is YNFKEQ. CDR3 length: 16 amino acids. The V gene lost 2 bases and the J gene lost 1 base, with 11 bases spanning the gap.

This CDR3 reads CASSPGTLTYEQYF. The CDR3 DNA follows: TGTGCCAGCAGCCCCGGGACATTAACCTACGAGCAGTACTTC. This rearrangement joins TRBV7-9 to TRBJ2-7; D may be TRBD1 (6 bases). Germline lookup yields CDR1 SEHNR and CDR2 FQNEAQ (reference sequence). The CDR3 extends over 14 amino acids. The V end lost 5 bases, the J end lost 2 bases, and 13 bases lay between the germline ends.

Only a few counts were recorded for this clonotype. V is TRBV5-1 and J is TRBJ2-5; TRBD2 matches 7 bases. The CDR3 has 15 residues. J gave up 3 bases and V 5 bases, and 10 bases lay outside the gene matches. Germline CDR1 reads SGHRS; CDR2 reads YFSETQ. CDR3 amino acids: CASSYQTSPEETQYF. CDR3 in DNA: TGCGCCAGCAGTTACCAGACTAGCCCTGAAGAGACCCAGTACTTC.

This chain connects TRBV7-2 to TRBJ2-3; TRBD2 agrees at 10 bases. The length of the CDR3 is 19 residues. The germline CDR1 and CDR2 sequences are SGHTA and FQGNSA. V lost 4 bases to trimming and J lost 1 base; unmatched junction nucleotides: 14. The CDR3 is CASSSNGGTSAFRTDTQYF. DNA of the CDR3: TGTGCCAGCAGCTCAAACGGGGGGACTAGCGCTTTCCGCACAGATACGCAGTATTTT.

This clonotype came up many times. V and J are TRBV20-1 and TRBJ1-2; 8 positions agree with TRBD1. Germline CDR1 is DFQATT and CDR2 is SNEGSKA (reference sequence). Trimming removed 5 bases from V and 3 bases from J; junction bases left unmatched: 14. The length of the CDR3 is 16 residues. The CDR3 region has the DNA TGCAGTGCTCCTCGACTCGGGTCAGGGGGCGACTATGGCTACACCTTC. This translates into CSAPRLGSGGDYGYTF.